One and the same sample provided the 11 T cell receptor beta chains below, sequenced in a study of blood T cell repertoires in COVID-19. Profiled with immunoSEQ multiplex PCR; TCRdb holds only in-frame clones, not every one. Seen here are around 130,000 clones, more than 80% observed once, and the top ten hold around 4.7%. Sequencing was carried out using peripheral blood. These receptors all come from a man between 35 and 55 years old with acute or convalescent COVID-19.

The CDR3 loop is CASKGVGNSPLHF. The DNA of the CDR3 is TGTGCCAGCAAGGGGGTAGGGAATTCACCCCTCCACTTT. This rearrangement joins TRBV14 to TRBJ1-6; D is possibly TRBD1 (6 bases). The V gene's germline CDR1 is SGHDN and CDR2 FVKESK. The length of the CDR3 is 13 residues. Trimming pared 7 bases from V and 7 bases from J, leaving 11 bases between.

This chain joins TRBV19 and TRBJ2-3; D might be TRBD2 (6 bases). Germline V gene data show CDR1 as LNHDA and CDR2 as SQIVND (reference sequence). This CDR3 spans 16 amino acids. Trimming stripped 3 bases from V and 2 bases from J, with 15 bases between. The chain's CDR3 is CASSIRRRGSTDTQYF. The CDR3 nucleotides read TGTGCCAGTAGTATTAGGAGGCGGGGATCCACAGATACGCAGTATTTT.

The V and J genes are TRBV7-9 and TRBJ2-7, with 11 positions matching TRBD1. The CDR3 consists of 15 residues. J gave up 4 bases and V 4 bases, and 6 bases lay outside the gene matches. CDR1 and CDR2 from the germline V gene are SEHNR and FQNEAQ (reference sequence). In DNA, the CDR3 is TGTGCCAGCAGCTCTTGGACAGGGGGCATGTACGAGCAGTACTTC. As protein: CASSSWTGGMYEQYF.

In its sample, this clone was seen once. This rearrangement joins TRBV3-1 (or the pseudogene TRBV3-2) to TRBJ2-1; the match to TRBD2 covers 7 bases. V lost 0 bases, J lost 10 bases, and 12 bases stayed unmatched. The CDR3 has 16 amino acids. The germline V gene has CDR1 LGHDT and CDR2 YNNKEL (reference sequence). The CDR3 loop reads CASSQEELAGRFEQFF. CDR3 bases: TGTGCCAGCAGCCAAGAGGAATTAGCGGGCCGATTCGAGCAGTTCTTC.

The J gene is TRBJ2-7, the V gene TRBV2; 12 bases match TRBD2. The V segment lost 6 bases and the J segment 3 bases; nucleotides outside the gene matches: 12. The length of the CDR3 is 17 residues. Germline V gene sequence: CDR1 SNHLY, CDR2 FYNNEI. DNA for the CDR3: TGTGCCAGCAGGGTTGGACTAGCGGGACGATATGACTACGAGCAGTACTTC. Translating gives CASRVGLAGRYDYEQYF.

This sequence joins TRBV2 and TRBJ2-7; 7 positions agree with TRBD1. The CDR3 runs to 15 residues. Germline values: CDR1 SNHLY, CDR2 FYNNEI. V lost 8 bases, J lost 1 base, and 11 bases stayed unmatched. Here the CDR3 DNA reads TGTGCCAGCCAGGACCCCCGGGACAGATCCTACGAGCAGTACTTC. Amino acids: CASQDPRDRSYEQYF.

The rearrangement links TRBV11-2 to TRBJ1-4; TRBD1 agrees at 7 bases. V shed 1 base and J 8 bases; nucleotides not matched to a gene: 10. The CDR3 totals 16 residues. CDR1 is SGHAT, CDR2 FQNNGV, per germline. Here the CDR3 reads CASSLVEGAAGEKLFF. The CDR3, as DNA: TGTGCCAGCAGCTTAGTTGAGGGGGCCGCGGGGGAAAAACTGTTTTTT.

The genes are TRBV11-2 and TRBJ1-5, with 7 bases fitting TRBD1. Germline trimming cut 4 bases from V and 11 bases from J; bases unmatched to any gene: 8. The CDR3 spans 13 residues. From germline, CDR1 is SGHAT and CDR2 FQNNGV. This chain's CDR3 is CASSSDREMTQHF. DNA for the CDR3: TGTGCCAGCAGCTCCGACAGGGAAATGACCCAGCATTTT.

In nucleotides, the CDR3 is TGTGCCAGCAGCTTAAGCTTAGGAAGCGGACTTTTGGTCAGCGAGCAGTACTTC. Residues: CASSLSLGSGLLVSEQYF. This chain joins TRBV7-6 and TRBJ2-7; D possibly corresponds to TRBD2 (5 bases). Between the trimmed V and J ends, which lost 2 bases and 6 bases, there was a span of 26 bases. The germline gives CDR1 SGHVS, CDR2 FNYEAQ. The CDR3 loop spans 18 amino acids.

This sequence joins TRBV29-1 and TRBJ1-1; 9 bases agree with TRBD1. CDR1 is SQVTM, CDR2 ANQGSEA, per germline. This CDR3 has 12 residues. The junction had 3 bases not matched to a gene; V was cut back by 4 bases and J by 6 bases. Written as DNA, the CDR3 is TGCAGCGTTGGGACAGGGGCCCCTGAAGCTTTCTTT. Translating gives CSVGTGAPEAFF. The variable domain in full, with the rest retrieved from reference TRBV29-1 and TRBJ1-1, is SAVISQKPSRDICQRGTSLTIQCQVDSQVTMMFWYRQQPGQSLTLIATANQGSEATYESGFVIDKFPISRPNLTFSTLTVSNMSPEDSSIYLCSVGTGAPEAFFGQGTRLTVV.

The V gene is TRBV6-2 or TRBV6-3, the J gene TRBJ2-2; D perhaps matches TRBD1 (6 bases). The CDR3 is 14 amino acids. Germline V gives CDR1 MNHEY, CDR2 SVGEGT. V shed 2 bases and J shed 5 bases, with 9 bases lying between them. Here the CDR3 reads CASSYGRGTGELFF. As DNA, the CDR3 is TGTGCCAGCAGTTACGGCAGGGGTACCGGGGAGCTGTTTTTT.